What follows is one T cell receptor (beta chain) and its context. CDR3 length: 17 residues. Germline CDR1 reads MNHEY; CDR2 reads SVGAGI. The junction had 4 bases not matched to a gene; V was cut back by 2 bases and J by 2 bases. These data come from a study of T cells after yellow fever vaccination. TCRdb called the 5' RACE reads again in MiXCR, with one record for every CDR3 protein. Altogether around 400,000 distinct CDR3 sequences are present, around 10% being singletons, with the ten largest covering less than 20%. This specimen consisted of PBMCs, obtained on the day of the first yellow fever vaccination. The clonotype originates from a man between 18 and 35 years old who received the YFV17D yellow fever vaccine. This chain connects TRBV6-5 to TRBJ2-4, with 12 bases matching TRBD1. The CDR3 DNA sequence: TGTGCCAGCAGTTACCTGGGACAGGGGGCGACCAAAAACATTCAGTACTTC. Translating it yields CASSYLGQGATKNIQYF.